These T cell receptor beta chains were read from a single sample in a study of cytomegalovirus exposure and HLA in healthy donors. Sequencing was performed with immunoSEQ multiplex PCR; in TCRdb, only in-frame clones are kept and a portion is missing. This sample's clone table lists more than 45,000 clones. Sequencing was carried out using PBMCs. These receptors came from a woman aged 60 to 75 in good health and CMV-seropositive. CDR3s include the opening cysteine and the closing phenylalanine or tryptophan. The D gene is left open where the match is weak. Some rows have no size entry. The others give once, few or many, or a class for an expanded clone.

V	J	D	size	CDR3	DNA
TRBV18	TRBJ2-7	TRBD1	.	CASSQRQGSYEQYF	TGTGCCAGCTCACAGCGACAGGGTTCCTACGAGCAGTACTTC
TRBV4-1	TRBJ1-5	.	.	CASSQEQGRHQPQHF	TGCGCCAGCAGCCAAGAACAGGGACGGCATCAGCCCCAGCATTTT
TRBV7-9	TRBJ2-1	TRBD2	.	CASSVTSGGRSEQFF	TGTGCCAGCAGCGTTACTAGCGGGGGGCGGAGTGAGCAGTTCTTC
TRBV9	TRBJ2-7	TRBD1	.	CASSPPGQGHEQYF	TGTGCCAGCAGCCCTCCGGGACAGGGTCACGAGCAGTACTTC
TRBV5-6	TRBJ1-5	.	.	CASSLQGSQPQHF	TGTGCCAGCAGCTTGCAGGGGTCTCAGCCCCAGCATTTT
TRBV2	TRBJ1-6	.	.	CASTSGANPLHF	TGTGCCAGCACTAGCGGGGCCAACCCCCTACACTTT
TRBV5-5	TRBJ2-5	.	.	CASSLPSQETQYF	TGTGCCAGCAGCTTGCCCAGCCAAGAGACCCAGTACTTC
TRBV5-1	TRBJ2-2	TRBD1	.	CASSGDRGITGELFF	TGCGCCAGCAGCGGCGACAGGGGCATCACCGGGGAGCTGTTTTTT
TRBV5-1	TRBJ1-6	.	.	CASSPVPGTSNSPLHF	TGCGCCAGCAGCCCGGTTCCAGGGACTTCTAATTCACCCCTCCACTTT
TRBV19	TRBJ1-3	.	.	CASTPQLSGNTIYF	TGTGCCAGTACCCCACAGCTTTCTGGAAACACCATATATTTT
TRBV10-3	TRBJ1-5	.	.	CAIRGGRGPDQPQHF	TGTGCCATCAGGGGCGGCAGGGGACCCGATCAGCCCCAGCATTTT
TRBV15	TRBJ1-2	TRBD1	.	CATSRGLLDRENYGYTF	TGTGCCACCAGCAGAGGGTTGTTGGACAGGGAAAACTATGGCTACACCTTC
TRBV6-5	TRBJ2-5	TRBD2	.	CASSSLSGGQETQYF	TGTGCCAGCAGTTCGCTTTCGGGGGGACAAGAGACCCAGTACTTC
TRBV7-2	TRBJ2-7	.	.	CASRKQGTTYEQYF	TGTGCCAGCAGGAAGCAGGGGACGACCTACGAGCAGTACTTC
TRBV13	TRBJ2-7	.	.	CASSLDGGVTYEQYF	TGTGCCAGCAGCTTGGATGGCGGGGTCACCTACGAGCAGTACTTC
TRBV6-5	TRBJ1-3	TRBD1	medium-sized	CASSRTTGVGNTIYF	TGTGCCAGCAGTAGGACTACAGGGGTCGGAAACACCATATATTTT
TRBV7-6	TRBJ1-6	.	.	CASSSRDNASPLHF	TGTGCCAGCAGCTCCCGGGACAATGCTTCACCCCTCCACTTT
TRBV19	TRBJ1-5	.	.	CASSMDSGNQPQHF	TGTGCCAGTAGTATGGATTCGGGGAATCAGCCCCAGCATTTT
TRBV28	TRBJ2-3	.	.	CASSLVGGRTDTQYF	TGTGCCAGCAGTTTAGTAGGGGGACGCACAGATACGCAGTATTTT
TRBV15	TRBJ2-3	.	.	CATELRDTQYF	TGTGCCACAGAGTTGCGAGATACGCAGTATTTT
TRBV11-2	TRBJ1-1	.	.	CASSFGGTRITEAFF	TGTGCCAGCAGCTTTGGGGGGACTCGTATCACTGAAGCTTTCTTT
TRBV18	TRBJ1-1	.	.	CASSLGGNTEAFF	TGTGCCAGCTCACTCGGGGGGAACACTGAAGCTTTCTTT